These 11 T cell receptor beta chains were sequenced from one sample in a study of long-term antiretroviral therapy in people with HIV (dated by TCRdb to the early 2020s). The immunoSEQ hsTCRB v3.0 assay was used at survey level resolution to sequence the TRB variable region. This is the immuneACCESS table as TCRdb keeps it, with only in-frame sequences that have V and J called. A part of the clones is gone; compared with another copy, unresolved V genes explain less than half, and the rest is unexplained. This sample lists around 6,700 clones; 80% to 90% were detected once. In total, the top ten clones hold 2.5% to 3% of the sample. Sample: unsorted PBMCs, taken 3.7 years after starting antiretroviral therapy. These receptors were obtained from a woman in her forties or fifties with HIV.

The chain couples TRBV7-9 to TRBJ2-1, with D possibly being TRBD1 (5 bases). The CDR3 is 14 amino acids. V was cut by 5 bases and J by 5 bases, with 13 bases left in between. Germline V lookup: CDR1 SEHNR, CDR2 FQNEAQ (reference sequence). CDR3 residues: CASSKTEGDNEQFF. CDR3 coding DNA: TGTGCCAGCAGCAAGACAGAAGGGGACAATGAGCAGTTCTTC. Complete variable domain (other parts from reference TRBV7-9 and TRBJ2-1): DTGVSQNPRHKITKRGQNVTFRCDPISEHNRLYWYRQTLGQGPEFLTYFQNEAQLEKSRLLSDRFSAERPKGSFSTLEIQRTEQGDSAMYLCASSKTEGDNEQFFGPGTRLTVL.

V usage is TRBV28 and J usage is TRBJ1-1, with D uncertain. This CDR3 spans 13 amino acids. Germline V gene lookup returns CDR1 MDHEN and CDR2 SYDVKM. V shed 5 bases and J shed 5 bases, with 12 bases lying between them. The CDR3 is CASSPSRGTEAFF. The CDR3 coding sequence is TGTGCCAGCAGTCCGTCACGGGGAACTGAAGCTTTCTTT.

The V and J genes are TRBV28 and TRBJ2-5, with TRBD2 matching 9 bases. Germline V gene sequence: CDR1 MDHEN, CDR2 SYDVKM. Germline trimming cut 11 bases from V and 2 bases from J; bases unmatched to any gene: 6. The CDR3 contains 13 residues. Here the CDR3 reads CAHGLAGQETQYF. CDR3 DNA: TGTGCCCACGGGCTAGCGGGACAAGAGACCCAGTACTTC.

The chain employs TRBV9 and TRBJ1-5; D not resolved. In germline, CDR1 is SGDLS, CDR2 YYNGEE. V lost 0 bases to trimming and J lost 7 bases, with 11 bases between them. The CDR3 totals 14 residues. The CDR3 DNA is TGTGCCAGCAGCGTAGATTTCGAGGGACAGCCCCAGCATTTT. Translating it yields CASSVDFEGQPQHF. The full variable domain, rest sourced from reference TRBV9 and TRBJ1-5, is DSGVTQTPKHLITATGQRVTLRCSPRSGDLSVYWYQQSLDQGLQFLIQYYNGEERAKGNILERFSAQQFPDLHSELNLSSLELGDSALYFCASSVDFEGQPQHFGDGTRLSIL.

This chain links TRBV1 with TRBJ2-3. TRBV1 represents a pseudogene. The CDR3 is 17 residues long. CDR3 nucleotide sequence: TGCACCAGCAGCCAAGCCAGTCACCATGGGATGACAGATACGCAGTATTTT. It translates to CTSSQASHHGMTDTQYF.

The chain combines TRBV9 with TRBJ2-7, with D unresolved. Germline V gene sequence: CDR1 SGDLS, CDR2 YYNGEE. V was shortened by 3 bases and J by 2 bases, with 15 bases between the two germline ends. The CDR3 totals 15 residues. CDR3 sequence reads: CASSGGEGPTYEQYF. CDR3 nucleotides: TGTGCCAGCAGCGGCGGCGAAGGGCCTACCTACGAGCAGTACTTC.

The chain couples TRBV13 to TRBJ1-1; TRBD1 matches 7 bases. CDR1 and CDR2 (germline): PRHDT, FYEKMQ (reference sequence). The CDR3 has 16 amino acids. Trimming cost V 3 bases and J 0 bases; bases outside gene matches: 7. CDR3 in DNA: TGTGCCAGCAGCTTGCCTAGACAGGGCCTGAACACTGAAGCTTTCTTT. Amino acid sequence: CASSLPRQGLNTEAFF.

V usage is TRBV5-1 and J usage is TRBJ2-1, with D perhaps being TRBD1 or TRBD2 (5 bases each). Looked up from germline, CDR1 is SGHRS and CDR2 is YFSETQ. V lost 7 bases, J lost 7 bases, and 18 bases lay in between. The CDR3 runs 14 residues. The CDR3 loop reads CASLQPGTGNEQFF. For the CDR3, the DNA is TGCGCCAGCCTCCAACCCGGGACCGGGAATGAGCAGTTCTTC. Supplemented by reference TRBV5-1 and TRBJ2-1, the full variable domain reads KAGVTQTPRYLIKTRGQQVTLSCSPISGHRSVSWYQQTPGQGLQFLFEYFSETQRNKGNFPGRFSGRQFSNSRSEMNVSTLELGDSALYLCASLQPGTGNEQFFGPGTRLTVL.

The V call is TRBV4-3, the J call TRBJ2-7, with 8 bases fitting TRBD1. The CDR3 spans 15 residues. V gave up 0 bases and J gave up 4 bases; unmatched junction bases: 5. Germline CDR1 reads LGHNA; CDR2 reads YSLEER. The CDR3: CASSQERTGRYEQYF. CDR3 bases: TGCGCCAGCAGCCAAGAGCGGACAGGGCGTTACGAGCAGTACTTC.

This clone was seen only once. V and J are TRBV5-4 and TRBJ2-5, with D perhaps matching TRBD2 (5 bases). The better agreement between TRBJ2-7 and the DNA end casts doubt on the J call. Germline CDR1 SGHNT, CDR2 YYREEE (reference sequence). The CDR3 length is 13 residues. CDR3 sequence (DNA): TGTGCCAGCAGCTCGTGGACTGATTACGAGCAGTACTTC. Its translation is CASSSWTDYEQYF.

The rearrangement uses TRBV7-2 and TRBJ2-5, with D perhaps matching TRBD1 (6 bases). CDR3 length equals 16 residues. V was shortened by 5 bases and J by 4 bases, with 20 bases between the two germline ends. Per germline, CDR1 SGHTA and CDR2 FQGNSA. The CDR3 bases are TGTGCCAGCAGCACCAGAATTTCAGGGGTCGGAGAGACCCAGTACTTC. It is translated as CASSTRISGVGETQYF.